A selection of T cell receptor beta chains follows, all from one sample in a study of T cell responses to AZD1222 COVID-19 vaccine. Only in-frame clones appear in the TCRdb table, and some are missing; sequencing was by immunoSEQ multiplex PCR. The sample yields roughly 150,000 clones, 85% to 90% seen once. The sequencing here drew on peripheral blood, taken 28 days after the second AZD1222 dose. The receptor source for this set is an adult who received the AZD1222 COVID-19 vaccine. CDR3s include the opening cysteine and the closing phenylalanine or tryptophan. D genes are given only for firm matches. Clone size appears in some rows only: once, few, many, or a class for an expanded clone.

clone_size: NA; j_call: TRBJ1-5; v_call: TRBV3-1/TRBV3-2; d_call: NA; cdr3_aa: CASSQDNKLPQHF; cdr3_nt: TGTGCCAGCAGCCAAGATAATAAACTGCCCCAGCATTTT
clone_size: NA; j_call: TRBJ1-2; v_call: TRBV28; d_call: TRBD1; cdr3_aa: CASSSHGTGSYGYTF; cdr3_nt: TGTGCCAGCAGTTCTCATGGGACAGGGTCCTATGGCTACACCTTC
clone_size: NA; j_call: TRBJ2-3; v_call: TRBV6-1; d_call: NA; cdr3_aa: CASSELLRGASTDTQYF; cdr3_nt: TGTGCCAGCAGTGAACTACTACGAGGCGCTAGCACAGATACGCAGTATTTT
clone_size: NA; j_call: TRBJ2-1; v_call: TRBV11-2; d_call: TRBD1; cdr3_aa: CASSLVLGQGDYEQFF; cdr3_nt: TGTGCCAGCAGCTTAGTTCTGGGACAGGGGGATTATGAGCAGTTCTTC
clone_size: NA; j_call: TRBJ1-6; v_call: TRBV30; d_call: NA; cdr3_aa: CAWSVLRVPKAPLHF; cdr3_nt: TGTGCCTGGAGTGTTTTGAGAGTCCCGAAGGCGCCCCTCCACTTT
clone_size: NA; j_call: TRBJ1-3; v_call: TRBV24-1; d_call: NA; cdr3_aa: CATSDLPPGASGNTIYF; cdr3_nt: TGTGCCACCAGTGATTTGCCCCCGGGGGCGTCGGGAAACACCATATATTTT
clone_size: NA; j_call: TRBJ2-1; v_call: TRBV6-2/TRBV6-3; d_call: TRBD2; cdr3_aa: CASSYTPTSAFSYNEQFF; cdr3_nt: TGTGCCAGCAGTTACACCCCTACTAGCGCCTTCTCCTACAATGAGCAGTTCTTC
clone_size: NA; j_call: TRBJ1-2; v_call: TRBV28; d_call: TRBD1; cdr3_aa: CASGGTGYNYGYTF; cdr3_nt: TGTGCCAGCGGAGGGACAGGGTATAACTATGGCTACACCTTC
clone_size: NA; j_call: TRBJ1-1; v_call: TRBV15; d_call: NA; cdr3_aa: CATSRDPFGYTEAFF; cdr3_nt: TGTGCCACCAGCAGAGATCCCTTCGGGTACACTGAAGCTTTCTTT
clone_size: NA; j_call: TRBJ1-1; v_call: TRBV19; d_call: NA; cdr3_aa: CASSRGDATEAFF; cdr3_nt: TGTGCCAGTAGCCGTGGTGACGCCACTGAAGCTTTCTTT
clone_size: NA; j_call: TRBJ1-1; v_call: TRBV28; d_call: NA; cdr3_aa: CASSRRVQSTEAFF; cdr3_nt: TGTGCCAGCAGCAGGAGGGTGCAGAGCACTGAAGCTTTCTTT
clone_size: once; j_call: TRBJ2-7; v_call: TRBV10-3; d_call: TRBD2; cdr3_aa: CAIRGSRGYEQYF; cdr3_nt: TGTGCCATCAGGGGCTCGCGGGGGTACGAGCAGTACTTC
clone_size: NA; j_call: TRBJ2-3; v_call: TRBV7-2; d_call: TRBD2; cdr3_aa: CASSRHGRDSDTQYF; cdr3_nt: TGTGCCAGCAGCCGGCACGGGAGGGACTCAGATACGCAGTATTTT
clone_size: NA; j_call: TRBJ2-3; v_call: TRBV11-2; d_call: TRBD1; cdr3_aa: CASSLPPDRVSTDTQYF; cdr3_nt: TGTGCCAGCAGCTTACCTCCGGACAGGGTAAGCACAGATACGCAGTATTTT
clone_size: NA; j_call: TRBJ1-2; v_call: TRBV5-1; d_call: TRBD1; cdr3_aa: CASSAGGSYGYTF; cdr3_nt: TGCGCCAGCAGCGCAGGGGGCTCCTATGGCTACACCTTC
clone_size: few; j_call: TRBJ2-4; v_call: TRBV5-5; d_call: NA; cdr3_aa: CASSLYGLTNIQYF; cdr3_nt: TGTGCCAGCAGCTTGTATGGCCTTACAAACATTCAGTACTTC
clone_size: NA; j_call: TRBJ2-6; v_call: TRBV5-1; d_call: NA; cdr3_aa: CASSPEGGAGANVLTF; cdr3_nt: TGCGCCAGCAGCCCAGAGGGGGGCGCCGGGGCCAACGTCCTGACTTTC
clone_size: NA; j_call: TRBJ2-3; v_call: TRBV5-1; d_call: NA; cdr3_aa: CASSLADDTQYF; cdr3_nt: TGCGCCAGCAGCTTGGCCGACGATACGCAGTATTTT
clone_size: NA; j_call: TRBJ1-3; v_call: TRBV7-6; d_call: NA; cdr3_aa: CASSDLRGTFPSGNTIYF; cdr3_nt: TGTGCCAGCAGCGACCTAAGGGGCACGTTCCCCTCTGGAAACACCATATATTTT
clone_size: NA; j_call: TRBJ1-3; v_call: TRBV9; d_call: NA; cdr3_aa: CASSSNVNTIYF; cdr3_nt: TGTGCCAGCAGCTCCAACGTTAACACCATATATTTT
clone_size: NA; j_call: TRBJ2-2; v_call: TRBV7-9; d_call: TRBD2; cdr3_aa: CASSSSLAGGPHGELFF; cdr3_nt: TGTGCCAGCAGCTCGTCTCTGGCGGGAGGGCCCCACGGGGAGCTGTTTTTT
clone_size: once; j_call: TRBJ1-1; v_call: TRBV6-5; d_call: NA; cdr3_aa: CASSSLRGWSTEAFF; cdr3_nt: TGTGCCAGCAGTTCCCTCCGCGGTTGGAGCACTGAAGCTTTCTTT
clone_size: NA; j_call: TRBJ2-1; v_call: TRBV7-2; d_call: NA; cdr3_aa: CASSLRPAGVSYNEQFF; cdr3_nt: TGTGCCAGCAGCTTAAGGCCAGCGGGCGTTTCCTACAATGAGCAGTTCTTC
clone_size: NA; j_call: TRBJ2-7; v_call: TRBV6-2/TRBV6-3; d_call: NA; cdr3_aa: CASSYPTGQEQYF; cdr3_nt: TGTGCCAGCAGTTACCCGACAGGCCAGGAGCAGTACTTC
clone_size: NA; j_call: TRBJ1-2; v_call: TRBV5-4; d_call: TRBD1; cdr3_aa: CASSSPGQSYGYTF; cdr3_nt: TGTGCCAGCAGCTCACCGGGACAGAGCTATGGCTACACCTTC
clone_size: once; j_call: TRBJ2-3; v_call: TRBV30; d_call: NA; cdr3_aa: CAWTPGGADTQYF; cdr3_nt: TGTGCCTGGACGCCCGGAGGGGCAGATACGCAGTATTTT
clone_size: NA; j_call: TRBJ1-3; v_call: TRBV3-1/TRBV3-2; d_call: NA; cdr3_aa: CASTRGAGNTIYF; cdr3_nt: TGTGCCAGCACAAGGGGAGCTGGAAACACCATATATTTT
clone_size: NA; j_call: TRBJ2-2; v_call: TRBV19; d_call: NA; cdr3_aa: CASSIKRFNTGELFF; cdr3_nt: TGTGCCAGTAGTATAAAAAGGTTCAACACCGGGGAGCTGTTTTTT
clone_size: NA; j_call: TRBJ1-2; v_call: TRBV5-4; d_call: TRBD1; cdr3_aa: CASSIPDRGGGYTF; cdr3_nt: TGTGCCAGCAGCATCCCGGACAGGGGTGGTGGCTACACCTTC
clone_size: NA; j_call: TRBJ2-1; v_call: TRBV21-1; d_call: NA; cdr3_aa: CASVWLEIGRTGNEQFF; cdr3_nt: TGTGCCAGCGTATGGCTAGAGATCGGTCGTACCGGAAATGAGCAGTTCTTC
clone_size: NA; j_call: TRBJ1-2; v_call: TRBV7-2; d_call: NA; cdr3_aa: CASSRHNTGSPQNDGYTF; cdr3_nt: TGTGCCAGCAGCCGGCATAACACAGGGAGTCCCCAGAATGATGGCTACACCTTC
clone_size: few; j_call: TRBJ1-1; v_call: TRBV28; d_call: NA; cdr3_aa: CASGTPANTEAFF; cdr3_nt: TGTGCCAGCGGGACACCCGCGAACACTGAAGCTTTCTTT
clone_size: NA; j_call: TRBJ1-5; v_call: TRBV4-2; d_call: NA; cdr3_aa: CASSQSRLLSGQPQHF; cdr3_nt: TGTGCCAGCAGCCAATCTCGCCTTCTATCGGGTCAGCCCCAGCATTTT
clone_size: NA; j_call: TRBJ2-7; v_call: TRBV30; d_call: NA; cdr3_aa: CAWSFTGISYEQYF; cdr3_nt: TGTGCCTGGAGTTTTACAGGAATTTCCTACGAGCAGTACTTC
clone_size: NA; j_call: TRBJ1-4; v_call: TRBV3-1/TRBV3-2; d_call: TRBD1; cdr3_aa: CASRLNRGKGEKLFF; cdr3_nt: TGTGCCAGCAGGCTTAACAGGGGGAAGGGTGAAAAACTGTTTTTT
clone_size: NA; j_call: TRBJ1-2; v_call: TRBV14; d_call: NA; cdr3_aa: CASSPDSYYGYTF; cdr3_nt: TGTGCCAGCAGCCCGGACAGCTACTATGGCTACACCTTC
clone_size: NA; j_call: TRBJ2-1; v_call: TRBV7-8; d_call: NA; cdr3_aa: CASSLIAGDFHQFF; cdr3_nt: TGTGCCAGCAGCTTAATTGCCGGTGATTTTCACCAGTTCTTC
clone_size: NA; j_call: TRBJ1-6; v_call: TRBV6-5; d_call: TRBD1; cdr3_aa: CASSLGQPYSPLHF; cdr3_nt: TGTGCCAGCAGTTTGGGACAGCCCTATTCACCCCTCCACTTT
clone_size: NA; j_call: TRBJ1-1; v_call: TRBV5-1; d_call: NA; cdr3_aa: CASSLAGGEAFF; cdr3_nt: TGCGCCAGCAGCTTGGCTGGGGGCGAAGCTTTCTTT
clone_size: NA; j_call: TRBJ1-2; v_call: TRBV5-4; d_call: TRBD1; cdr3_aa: CASSPTGNYGYTF; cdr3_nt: TGTGCCAGCAGCCCGACAGGGAACTATGGCTACACCTTC
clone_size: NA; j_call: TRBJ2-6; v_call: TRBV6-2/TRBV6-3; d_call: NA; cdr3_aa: CASSPYVGANVLTF; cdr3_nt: TGTGCCAGCAGTCCATATGTTGGGGCCAACGTCCTGACTTTC